The text below deals with one TCR beta chain. This sample is drawn from a study of T cell repertoires in cytomegalovirus infection. Study details: Evidence of both CMV infection and a matching HLA type came from public TCR beta signatures.

TCRdb fed the reads into MiXCR, producing one record per CDR3 protein. The table includes 740,000 or so distinct CDR3 sequences, 35% to 45% detected once. V was trimmed by 2 bases and J by 9 bases, leaving 18 bases between them. The germline gives CDR1 MNHNS, CDR2 SASEGT. The CDR3 length is 15 residues. The sample consisted of PBMCs. The chain recombines TRBV6-1 with TRBJ2-3; D ambiguous. This TCR was sampled from a human donor in good health (CMV status not recorded). Some clones in this sample may be carry-over from other donors' samples. CDR3 sequence (DNA): TGTGCCAGCAGTGAACTTCCTAGAAGAAGAGAGACGCAGTATTTT. This sequence encodes CASSELPRRRETQYF.